Below are 8 T cell receptor beta chains sequenced from a single sample in a study of radiation and T cells in renal cell carcinoma. Clones were read by immunoSEQ multiplex PCR, and TCRdb kept only the in-frame ones, dropping some. The table records about 130,000 clones, 81% of them present only once. Time point given: blood 2 weeks post-SBRT. The treatment is: 15 Gy SBRT to primary tumor, nephrectomy 4 weeks later. Sequences were derived from blood, sampled from a patient whose treatment included radiotherapy and nephrectomy. The source is a man aged 50-59 years with renal cell carcinoma.

This clone was detected only a few times. V gene TRBV6-5 combines with J gene TRBJ1-1; tentatively, D is TRBD1 (5 bases). The CDR3 is 15 amino acids. Germline values: CDR1 MNHEY, CDR2 SVGAGI. Trimming left V 2 bases short and J 11 bases short, with 21 bases between. The CDR3 spells CASSYLSGTGGEAFF. CDR3 nucleotides: TGTGCCAGCAGTTACCTATCCGGGACGGGGGGTGAGGCTTTCTTT.

The rearrangement links TRBV4-3 to TRBJ1-1; tentative D call: TRBD1 (6 bases). The germline V gene has CDR1 LGHNA and CDR2 YSLEER. This CDR3 contains 14 residues. Trimming cost V 3 bases and J 7 bases, with 15 bases left between them. The CDR3 protein is CASSHRAGAGEAFF. The CDR3 DNA reads as TGCGCCAGCAGCCACCGGGCGGGGGCGGGTGAAGCTTTCTTT.

The gene calls are TRBV6-6 and TRBJ2-3; 10 bases are shared with TRBD2. J was trimmed by 4 bases and V by 6 bases; bases with no gene match: 4. The germline V gene has CDR1 MNHNY and CDR2 SVGAGI (reference sequence). CDR3 size: 14 residues. In nucleotides, the CDR3 is TGTGCCAGCAGGAGCGGGGGGGCCCCAGATACGCAGTATTTT. This gives the protein CASRSGGAPDTQYF.

The chain employs TRBV6-1 and TRBJ2-7; 9 nucleotides agree with TRBD2. CDR1 and CDR2 (germline): MNHNS, SASEGT. Germline trimming cut 7 bases from V and 3 bases from J; bases unmatched to any gene: 10. The CDR3 loop spans 15 amino acids. The CDR3, as DNA: TGTGCCAGCACCCTAGCGGGGTTCACGGACTACGAGCAGTACTTC. The encoded protein is CASTLAGFTDYEQYF.

The V and J genes are TRBV28 and TRBJ2-3; D may match TRBD1 or TRBD2 (5 bases each). This CDR3 has 17 residues. Germline V lookup: CDR1 MDHEN, CDR2 SYDVKM. Trimming removed 6 bases from V and 0 bases from J, with 19 bases in between. The chain's CDR3 is CASRNFRDHTSTDTQYF. CDR3 nucleotide sequence: TGTGCCAGCAGGAACTTCCGGGACCACACTAGCACAGATACGCAGTATTTT.

The J gene is TRBJ2-1, the V gene TRBV6-1, with TRBD2 matching over 8 bases. CDR1 and CDR2 (germline): MNHNS, SASEGT. Losses at the gene ends were 4 bases for V and 9 bases for J; bases not matched to a gene: 11. This CDR3 is 15 amino acids long. DNA for the CDR3: TGTGCCAGCAGTGCCTCTGCGGGAGGATACGGTGAGCAGTTCTTC. It codes for CASSASAGGYGEQFF.

This clone was observed a single time. The chain recombines TRBV7-9 with TRBJ2-7, with D tentatively TRBD2 (5 bases). Germline values: CDR1 SEHNR, CDR2 FQNEAQ (reference sequence). Trimming took 7 bases from V and 1 from J, leaving 8 bases between them. There are 12 residues in the CDR3. DNA of the CDR3: TGTGCCAGCACGGGCGGGTCCTACGAGCAGTACTTC. Amino acid sequence: CASTGGSYEQYF.

The chain uses TRBV2 and TRBJ2-5; the D gene is possibly TRBD2 (5 bases). V lost 5 bases to trimming and J lost 5 bases, with 12 bases between them. Germline CDR1 SNHLY, CDR2 FYNNEI. The CDR3 is 13 amino acids. Here the CDR3 reads CASSQGRDETQYF. The CDR3 DNA is TGTGCCAGCAGTCAAGGGAGAGACGAGACCCAGTACTTC.